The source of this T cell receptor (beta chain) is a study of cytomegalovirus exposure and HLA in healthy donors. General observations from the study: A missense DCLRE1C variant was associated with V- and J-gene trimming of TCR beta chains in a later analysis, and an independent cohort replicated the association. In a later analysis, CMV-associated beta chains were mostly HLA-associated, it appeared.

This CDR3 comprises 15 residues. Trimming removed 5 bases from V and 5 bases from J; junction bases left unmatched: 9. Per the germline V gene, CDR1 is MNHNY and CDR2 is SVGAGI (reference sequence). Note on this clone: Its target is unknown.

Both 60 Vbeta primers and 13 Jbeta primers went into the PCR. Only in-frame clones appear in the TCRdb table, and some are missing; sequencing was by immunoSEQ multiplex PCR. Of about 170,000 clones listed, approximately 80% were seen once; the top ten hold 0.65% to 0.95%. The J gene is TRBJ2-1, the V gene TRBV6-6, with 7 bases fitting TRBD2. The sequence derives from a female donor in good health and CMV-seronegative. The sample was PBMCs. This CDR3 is CASSTRRLAHNEQFF. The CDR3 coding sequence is TGTGCCAGCAGTACCCGACGACTAGCTCACAATGAGCAGTTCTTC.